The 9 T cell receptor beta chains in this list originate from one sample, sequenced in a study of identical twins. A single record per CDR3 protein comes from TCRdb applying MiXCR to the 5' RACE reads. Among 550,000 to 700,000 distinct CDR3 sequences listed, around a tenth were seen once. The sample also formed part of further work on yellow fever vaccine responses in identical twins.

Material: PBMCs. The receptor source for this set is a woman between 18 and 29 years old in good health.

The chain links TRBV6-1 to TRBJ1-5; D unresolved. Trimming pared 0 bases from V and 4 bases from J, leaving 7 bases between. Germline CDR1 and CDR2: MNHNS and SASEGT. This CDR3 has 14 amino acids. CDR3 region: CASSEALGNQPQHF. In DNA, the CDR3 is TGTGCCAGCAGTGAAGCGCTAGGGAATCAGCCCCAGCATTTT.

V and J are TRBV20-1 and TRBJ1-6; 11 nucleotides match TRBD1. Looked up from germline, CDR1 is DFQATT and CDR2 is SNEGSKA (reference sequence). The CDR3 loop spans 14 amino acids. V shed 1 base and J 9 bases; nucleotides not matched to a gene: 2. CDR3 residues: CSARVGTGGSPLHF. CDR3 DNA: TGCAGTGCTAGAGTGGGGACAGGGGGTTCACCCCTCCACTTT.

This clonotype was recorded at least ten times. The V and J genes are TRBV5-6 and TRBJ2-1; 7 bases align to TRBD1. This CDR3 contains 11 residues. Germline lookup yields CDR1 SGHDT and CDR2 YYEEEE. The J segment lost 10 bases and the V segment lost 4 bases, leaving 2 bases of the junction unmatched. CDR3 sequence: CASSAQGEQFF. In DNA form, the CDR3 reads TGTGCCAGCAGCGCACAGGGGGAGCAGTTCTTC.

This clonotype occurred many times. V is TRBV7-2 and J is TRBJ2-1; maybe TRBD2 (6 bases). There are 16 residues in the CDR3. Germline V gene data show CDR1 as SGHTA and CDR2 as FQGNSA. Trimming shortened V by 5 bases and J by 2 bases, and 16 bases separated the two germline ends. CDR3 nucleotide sequence: TGTGCCAGCAGCCCGCCGGGGAGGACGGCCTACAATGAGCAGTTCTTC. Amino acid sequence: CASSPPGRTAYNEQFF.

The chain couples TRBV4-1 to TRBJ2-2; D uncertain. Germline lookup yields CDR1 MGHRA and CDR2 YSYEKL. This CDR3 is 16 amino acids long. With 5 bases removed from V and 0 bases from J, the gap between germline ends came to 13 bases. CDR3 loop: CASSYPDHSNTGELFF. CDR3 in DNA: TGCGCCAGCAGCTACCCCGACCATTCGAACACCGGGGAGCTGTTTTTT.

The chain is built from TRBV7-9 and TRBJ2-7; 8 bases align to TRBD1. This CDR3 has 14 amino acids. After removal of 5 bases from V and 2 bases from J, the junction contained 5 bases not matched to a gene. The germline V gene encodes CDR1 SEHNR and CDR2 FQNEAQ (reference sequence). The CDR3 nucleotides are TGTGCCAGCAGCACGCGACAGGGGACCTACGAGCAGTACTTC. Translating gives CASSTRQGTYEQYF.

The chain joins TRBV18 to TRBJ2-2; 11 bases fit TRBD2. V lost 2 bases, J lost 1 base, and 3 bases stayed unmatched. Germline V CDR1 and CDR2: KGHSH, LQKENI. The CDR3 is 17 residues long. The CDR3 sequence is CASSPRTSGRNTGELFF. CDR3 nucleotide sequence: TGTGCCAGCTCACCAAGGACTAGCGGGCGGAACACCGGGGAGCTGTTTTTT.

This clonotype was found many times. The chain recombines TRBV7-9 with TRBJ1-1; D is unclear. V was trimmed by 4 bases and J by 8 bases, leaving 20 bases between them. There are 15 residues in the CDR3. Germline V CDR1 and CDR2: SEHNR, FQNEAQ (reference sequence). CDR3: CASSSTSLGQKEAFF. The CDR3 DNA follows: TGTGCCAGCAGCTCAACCAGTCTGGGCCAGAAGGAAGCTTTCTTT.

This clonotype showed up just a few times. V gene TRBV7-9 combines with J gene TRBJ2-5; the D is unclear. This CDR3 is 15 amino acids long. Trimming removed 6 bases from V and 2 bases from J, with 16 bases in between. CDR1 and CDR2 from the germline V gene are SEHNR and FQNEAQ (reference sequence). CDR3 nucleotides: TGTGCCAGCAGTCCTCTCCTGGGCGGACAAGAGACCCAGTACTTC. This codes for CASSPLLGGQETQYF.